A single sample is the source of the 30 T cell receptor beta chains below, sequenced in a study of T cell clonality in common variable immunodeficiency. Some clones are missing from TCRdb's copy, which holds only in-frame ones; the method was immunoSEQ multiplex PCR. The sample includes about 81,000 clones, none of them occurring once. Sequenced sample: peripheral blood mononuclear cells. The source is a person between 18 and 75 years old in good health.

This clone was counted many times. The observed sequence ends 3 residues before the CDR3 terminus, with the missing tail filled in from the germline J gene. V and J are TRBV10-2 and TRBJ1-5; 11 bases map to TRBD1. Germline V lookup: CDR1 WSHSY, CDR2 SAAADI. This CDR3 has 13 residues. V was clipped by 8 bases and J by 5 bases; unmatched bases: 2. CDR3 sequence: CASGTGGDQPQHF. CDR3 DNA, as far as it was read: TGCGCCAGCGGGACAGGGGGAGATCAGCCC.

This clone was recorded many times. The DNA ends 3 residues before the CDR3 does, and the rest of the CDR3 is filled in from the germline J gene. V gene TRBV2 combines with J gene TRBJ2-5; 12 positions agree with TRBD1. The J segment lost 4 bases and the V segment lost 7 bases, leaving 10 bases of the junction unmatched. The CDR3 is 16 residues long. Germline CDR1 SNHLY, CDR2 FYNNEI. The sequenced CDR3 bases are TGTGCCAGCACCGGGACAGGGGGCCTGTCTGTAGAGACC. As protein: CASTGTGGLSVET. Given in full, the CDR3 is CASTGTGGLSVETQYF.

By sample share, this clone is large. The read comes to an end 3 residues before the CDR3 does, leaving the germline J gene to fill in the end. The rearrangement uses TRBV7-9 and TRBJ2-7, with D maybe TRBD2 (6 bases). The length of the CDR3 is 13 residues. Germline V CDR1 and CDR2: SEHNR, FQNEAQ (reference sequence). Between the trimmed V and J ends, which lost 6 bases and 0 bases, there was a span of 9 bases. The CDR3 bases that were read are TGTGCCAGCAGGGAGGGCCTCTCCTACGAG. The encoded protein is CASREGLSYE. From start to end, the CDR3 is CASREGLSYEQYF.

This clone has a count of ten or more. With the read ending 3 residues before the CDR3 end, the germline J gene is used to fill in that end. The chain carries TRBV29-1 and TRBJ2-1; 11 bases align to TRBD2. The CDR3 covers 16 residues. The V segment lost 7 bases and the J segment 7 bases; nucleotides outside the gene matches: 15. The germline CDR1 and CDR2 sequences are SQVTM and ANQGSEA. The CDR3 region is CSGQLIAGGVGNEQFF. CDR3 bases read: TGCAGCGGCCAACTCATAGCGGGAGGGGTTGGGAATGAG.

Concerning this clone: Its ends do not fully match the called genes, so a read error is possible. The read terminates 3 residues ahead of where the CDR3 ends, so the germline J gene completes it. The sample contains more than one DNA sequence encoding this CDR3. The chain carries TRBV2 and TRBJ1-4; 8 nucleotides match TRBD1. Germline CDR1 and CDR2: SNHLY and FYNNEI. CDR3 length equals 18 residues. CDR3 in amino acids: CASSPRTGKGDANEKLFF. The CDR3 bases that were read are TGTGCCAGCAGTCCACGGACAGGGAAGGGAGATGCTAATGAGAAA.

At least ten counts were recorded for this clone. The CDR3 end is not reached by the read, which stops 3 residues before it; the germline J gene fills it in. This sequence joins TRBV5-1 and TRBJ1-6; the D is unclear. CDR3 length: 15 residues. Germline-derived CDR1 and CDR2 are SGHRS and YFSETQ. V lost 3 bases and J 5 bases, leaving 12 bases between the germline ends. CDR3 DNA (partial): TGCGCCAGCAGCTATGGGGAGCGGGATAATTCACCC. It translates to CASSYGERDNSP. The entire CDR3 protein reads CASSYGERDNSPLHF. The complete variable domain, with remaining parts taken from reference TRBV5-1 and TRBJ1-6, reads KAGVTQTPRYLIKTRGQQVTLSCSPISGHRSVSWYQQTPGQGLQFLFEYFSETQRNKGNFPGRFSGRQFSNSRSEMNVSTLELGDSALYLCASSYGERDNSPLHFGNGTRLTVT.

This clone was detected ten times or more. Read sequence stops 3 residues before the CDR3 end, and the germline J gene provides the missing end. The V call is TRBV11-2, the J call TRBJ2-7; 7 nucleotides line up with TRBD1. The germline gives CDR1 SGHAT, CDR2 FQNNGV. V lost 6 bases to trimming and J lost 2 bases; unmatched junction nucleotides: 4. The CDR3 contains 13 residues. The sequenced part of the CDR3 DNA is TGTGCCAGCAGTTGGGGGACAGCCTACGAG. Its protein product is CASSWGTAYE. The whole CDR3 protein is CASSWGTAYEQYF.

In its sample, this clone was seen many times. The sequenced fragment ends 3 residues before the CDR3 boundary, so the rest is inferred from the germline J gene. The chain is built from TRBV7-8 and TRBJ1-2; D not certain. CDR3 length equals 14 residues. Germline V gives CDR1 SGHVS, CDR2 FQNEAQ. Trimming stripped 3 bases from V and 5 bases from J, with 13 bases between. The CDR3 is CASSFFKGFYGYTF. CDR3 DNA, as far as it was read: TGTGCCAGCAGCTTTTTCAAGGGTTTTTATGGC.

This clone was seen repeatedly, ten times or more. The CDR3 is cut off 3 residues early in the read; its end comes from the germline J gene. The V gene is TRBV4-1, the J gene TRBJ1-2, with TRBD1 identical over 9 bases. This CDR3 is built from 14 residues. The germline gives CDR1 MGHRA, CDR2 YSYEKL. Germline trimming cut 6 bases from V and 2 bases from J; bases unmatched to any gene: 4. CDR3 bases read: TGCGCCAGCAGATGGGACAGGGACAACTATGGC. Amino acids: CASRWDRDNYG. The entire CDR3 is CASRWDRDNYGYTF.

Ten or more counts support this clone. The read ends 3 residues before the CDR3 terminus; that terminus is restored from the germline J gene. This chain connects TRBV5-1 to TRBJ2-5, with 8 bases lining up with TRBD2. The J segment lost 1 base and the V segment lost 3 bases, leaving 8 bases of the junction unmatched. The CDR3 totals 16 residues. Germline CDR1 reads SGHRS; CDR2 reads YFSETQ. CDR3 region: CASSSGIAGPQETQYF. The sequenced CDR3 bases are TGCGCCAGCAGCTCAGGGATAGCGGGACCCCAAGAGACC.

At least ten counts were recorded for this clone. The sequenced fragment ends 3 residues before the CDR3 boundary, so the rest is inferred from the germline J gene. The chain recombines TRBV3-1 (or the pseudogene TRBV3-2) with TRBJ2-1, with 12 bases lining up with TRBD2. From germline, CDR1 is LGHDT and CDR2 YNNKEL (reference sequence). J lost 9 bases, V lost 0 bases, and 9 bases had no gene match. CDR3 size: 17 residues. The CDR3 here is CASSQEGLAGGPGEQFF. CDR3 DNA, as far as it was read: TGTGCCAGCAGCCAAGAGGGTCTAGCGGGAGGGCCGGGTGAG.

Points on this clone: The read stops 3 residues short of the end of the CDR3; the missing end is completed from the germline J gene. The chain links TRBV20-1 to TRBJ2-3; D is possibly TRBD2 (5 bases). Germline CDR1 is DFQATT and CDR2 is SNEGSKA (reference sequence). The CDR3 is 15 residues long. The CDR3 is CSARAGYSFQETQYF. CDR3 DNA, as far as it was read: TGCAGTGCTAGAGCGGGGTACAGCTTTCAAGAGACG.

This clone showed up many times. The read ends 3 residues early relative to the CDR3; the germline J gene fills the gap. The chain links TRBV6-2 or TRBV6-3 to TRBJ1-1; D is ambiguous. Germline V gene data show CDR1 as MNHEY and CDR2 as SVGEGT. Trimming took 2 bases from V and 6 from J, leaving 10 bases between them. The CDR3 length is 13 residues. CDR3 DNA (partial): TGTGCCAGCAGTTACGTGTTGGGCTCTGAA. Residues: CASSYVLGSE. The CDR3, in full, reads CASSYVLGSEAFF.

In the case of this clone: Read sequence stops 3 residues before the CDR3 end, and the germline J gene provides the missing end. The chain combines TRBV6-2 or TRBV6-3 with TRBJ1-1; a possible D gene is TRBD1 (6 bases). CDR1 and CDR2 from the germline V gene are MNHEY and SVGEGT. The length of the CDR3 is 15 residues. Trimming shortened V by 1 base and J by 2 bases, and 11 bases separated the two germline ends. Partial CDR3 DNA: TGTGCCAGCAGTTACTGGGACACGGGCAACACTGAA. Translating it yields CASSYWDTGNTE. The whole CDR3 is CASSYWDTGNTEAFF.

Only a few counts were recorded for this clone. The CDR3 extends 3 residues past the end of the read, so its final part is completed from the germline J gene. The rearrangement links TRBV19 to TRBJ1-4; D is undetermined. The CDR3 has 11 amino acids. The V gene's germline CDR1 is LNHDA and CDR2 SQIVND (reference sequence). CDR3 sequence reads: CASAPGTRLFF. Incomplete CDR3 DNA: TGTGCCAGCGCTCCTGGTACGCGA.

This clone was counted many times. The CDR3 DNA, read in part, is TGTGCCTGGAGCCAGGGGACGGCCACTGAA. This sequence encodes CAWSQGTATE. Given in full, the CDR3 is CAWSQGTATEAFF. The chain is built from TRBV30 and TRBJ1-1, with D possibly being TRBD1 (6 bases). The read ends 3 residues before the CDR3 terminus; that terminus is restored from the germline J gene. Trimming removed 3 bases at V and 4 bases at J, with 12 bases between. The CDR3 has 13 amino acids. Germline-derived CDR1 and CDR2 are GTSNPN and SVGIG (reference sequence). The full variable domain, completed using reference TRBV30 and TRBJ1-1, is SQTIHQWPATLVQPVGSPLSLECTVEGTSNPNLYWYRQAAGRGLQLLFYSVGIGQISSEVPQNLSASRPQDRQFILSSKKLLLSDSGFYLCAWSQGTATEAFFGQGTRLTVV.

This clone was observed many times. One end of the junction is discordant with germline, which a read error may explain. The read terminates 3 residues before the CDR3 end, so the remaining end is supplied by the germline J gene. The V and J genes are TRBV4-2 and TRBJ2-4, with a weak D call TRBD2 (7 bases). CDR1 is LGHNA and CDR2 is YNFKEQ in the germline V gene. The CDR3 covers 15 residues. Here the CDR3 reads CASSQGGGPQNIQYF. Partial CDR3 DNA: TGCGCCAGCAGCCAAGGCGGGGGCCCCCAAAACATT.

This clone showed up many times. The CDR3 end is not reached by the read, which stops 3 residues before it; the germline J gene fills it in. The rearrangement uses TRBV7-3 and TRBJ2-1, with 11 nucleotides matching TRBD1. The V segment lost 5 bases and the J segment 6 bases; nucleotides outside the gene matches: 6. Germline lookup yields CDR1 SGHTA and CDR2 FQGTGA. The CDR3 has 15 residues. CDR3 protein: CASSPGQGARNEQFF. The sequenced part of the CDR3 DNA is TGTGCCAGCAGCCCCGGACAGGGGGCGCGCAATGAG.

The sample holds many counts of this clone. The read finishes 3 residues shy of the CDR3 end, and the germline J gene is used to complete it. The rearrangement uses TRBV18 and TRBJ1-4; no clear D. The germline CDR1 and CDR2 sequences are KGHSH and LQKENI. This CDR3 region has 15 residues. Trimming removed 3 bases from V and 0 bases from J, with 8 bases in between. The CDR3 bases that were read are TGTGCCAGCTCACCCGTCGTTGCAACTAATGAAAAA. Protein product: CASSPVVATNEK. The full CDR3 reads CASSPVVATNEKLFF.

The table lists this clone with many counts. Partial CDR3 DNA: TGCAGCGTTGAGGGACAGGTAACTGAA. Residues: CSVEGQVTE. The whole CDR3 sequence is CSVEGQVTEAFF. The chain combines TRBV29-1 with TRBJ1-1; TRBD1 matches at 8 bases. Read coverage stops 3 residues before the CDR3 terminus; the germline J gene supplies the remainder. This CDR3 is built from 12 residues. V trimming: 3 bases; J trimming: 5 bases; junction bases outside the gene matches: 2. Per the germline V gene, CDR1 is SQVTM and CDR2 is ANQGSEA. Based on the CDR3 plus reference TRBV29-1 and TRBJ1-1, the full variable domain is SAVISQKPSRDICQRGTSLTIQCQVDSQVTMMFWYRQQPGQSLTLIATANQGSEATYESGFVIDKFPISRPNLTFSTLTVSNMSPEDSSIYLCSVEGQVTEAFFGQGTRLTVV.

In its sample, this clone was seen many times. The CDR3 end lies 3 residues beyond the end of the read and is filled in from the germline J gene. V is TRBV10-3 and J is TRBJ2-1; perhaps TRBD2 as D (5 bases). CDR1 is ENHRY, CDR2 SYGVKD, per germline. This CDR3 is 13 amino acids long. The V and J ends lost 2 bases and 8 bases respectively, with 10 bases between them. CDR3 loop: CAISEHRADEQFF. The DNA read from the CDR3 is TGTGCCATCAGTGAGCACCGAGCGGATGAG.

This clone was detected many times. Read sequence stops 3 residues before the CDR3 end, and the germline J gene provides the missing end. The chain employs TRBV5-1 and TRBJ2-1; TRBD1 agrees at 8 bases. Germline loops: CDR1 SGHRS, CDR2 YFSETQ. The CDR3 length is 18 residues. V lost 1 base, J lost 8 bases, and 17 bases stayed unmatched. CDR3 residues: CASSLFGWDPTGVYEQFF. The part of the CDR3 DNA that was read is TGCGCCAGCAGCTTGTTTGGCTGGGACCCGACAGGGGTATATGAG.

This clone was detected many times. The sequence runs out 3 residues before the end of the CDR3; the remainder is reconstructed from the germline J gene. The V call is TRBV28, the J call TRBJ1-4; 12 nucleotides agree with TRBD1. Germline CDR1 reads MDHEN; CDR2 reads SYDVKM. The CDR3 sequence is 14 residues long. V lost 6 bases, J lost 10 bases, and 6 bases stayed unmatched. CDR3 amino acids: CASRGTGGGGKLFF. The CDR3 DNA, read in part, is TGTGCCAGCAGGGGGACAGGGGGCGGGGGAAAA.

There are many counts of this clone. The sequence runs out 3 residues before the end of the CDR3; the remainder is reconstructed from the germline J gene. V and J are TRBV29-1 and TRBJ1-4; possible D gene TRBD1, 6 bases. Germline V gene lookup returns CDR1 SQVTM and CDR2 ANQGSEA. With 3 bases removed from V and 0 bases from J, the gap between germline ends came to 23 bases. The CDR3 runs 19 residues. CDR3 DNA, as far as it was read: TGCAGCGTTGACCGGGAGGAGGGACACAAGAACCCAACTAATGAAAAA. It codes for CSVDREEGHKNPTNEK. The CDR3 in its entirety is CSVDREEGHKNPTNEKLFF.

This clone was counted at least ten times. Read data end 3 residues before the CDR3 end; the end is taken from the germline J gene. V usage is TRBV20-1 and J usage is TRBJ2-5; D gene unclear. The CDR3 runs 14 residues. V was trimmed by 1 base and J by 2 bases, leaving 11 bases between them. Germline-derived CDR1 and CDR2 are DFQATT and SNEGSKA (reference sequence). The CDR3 loop reads CSARAINRQETQYF. CDR3 bases read: TGCAGTGCTAGAGCTATTAATAGACAAGAGACC.

As to this clone: The CDR3 is cut off 3 residues early in the read; its end comes from the germline J gene. J is TRBJ1-5 and V is TRBV6-2 or TRBV6-3; D ambiguous. Germline loops: CDR1 MNHEY, CDR2 SVGEGT. Trimming removed 0 bases at V and 6 bases at J, with 15 bases between. This CDR3 is 16 amino acids long. CDR3: CASSYSAGINTQPQHF. CDR3 DNA (partial): TGTGCCAGCAGTTACTCGGCGGGGATCAATACTCAGCCC.

This clone was found many times. The read is 3 residues too short to cover the CDR3 end, so that end is filled in from the germline J gene. The chain joins TRBV2 to TRBJ2-5; 9 bases line up with TRBD2. V trimming: 2 bases; J trimming: 5 bases; junction bases outside the gene matches: 12. CDR1 is SNHLY, CDR2 FYNNEI, per germline. The CDR3 has 17 residues. The CDR3 spells CASSEYIWREGVETQYF. The part of the CDR3 DNA that was read is TGTGCCAGCAGTGAATATATATGGCGGGAGGGGGTGGAGACC.

This clone occurred a few times. The read is 3 residues too short to cover the CDR3 end, so that end is filled in from the germline J gene. The chain combines TRBV20-1 with TRBJ1-3; no definite D call. V was trimmed by 5 bases and J by 0 bases, leaving 8 bases between them. Per the germline V gene, CDR1 is DFQATT and CDR2 is SNEGSKA (reference sequence). The CDR3 is made up of 13 amino acids. The CDR3: CSAQGRSGNTIYF. The sequenced part of the CDR3 DNA is TGCAGTGCTCAAGGGCGCTCTGGAAACACC.

This clone was recorded at least ten times. The read terminates 3 residues ahead of where the CDR3 ends, so the germline J gene completes it. V gene TRBV18 combines with J gene TRBJ2-7, with TRBD2 matching over 12 bases. Germline V CDR1 and CDR2: KGHSH, LQKENI. The length of the CDR3 is 15 residues. The V segment lost 6 bases and the J segment 1 base; nucleotides outside the gene matches: 4. The CDR3 spells CASSLTSGSSYEQYF. The CDR3 DNA, read in part, is TGTGCCAGCTCCCTGACTAGCGGGAGTTCCTACGAG. Looking up the rest from reference TRBV18 and TRBJ2-7 gives the full variable domain: NAGVMQNPRHLVRRRGQEARLRCSPMKGHSHVYWYRQLPEEGLKFMVYLQKENIIDESGMPKERFSAEFPKEGPSILRIQQVVRGDSAAYFCASSLTSGSSYEQYFGPGTRLTVT.

A note on this clone: The observed sequence ends 3 residues before the CDR3 terminus, with the missing tail filled in from the germline J gene. The rearrangement joins TRBV25-1 to TRBJ2-1; D perhaps matches TRBD2 (6 bases). The CDR3 covers 16 residues. Trimming shortened V by 6 bases and J by 0 bases, and 15 bases separated the two germline ends. Per the germline V gene, CDR1 is MGHDK and CDR2 is SYGVNS. CDR3 sequence reads: CASSPGLLSSYNEQFF. The covered CDR3 bases are TGTGCCAGCAGCCCGGGACTGCTAAGCTCCTACAATGAG.